This T cell receptor beta chain was recorded in a study of blood T cell repertoires in COVID-19. The germline CDR1 and CDR2 sequences are SQVTM and ANQGSEA. This CDR3 is 12 amino acids long. V gave up 0 bases and J gave up 7 bases, with 7 bases separating them. Profiling relied on immunoSEQ multiplex PCR, and the TCRdb table lists in-frame clones only, not all of them. Among 160,000 or so clones, about 80% were seen once, and the ten largest hold roughly 0.56%. This clone appeared once. The J gene is TRBJ2-4, the V gene TRBV29-1; the D gene is possibly TRBD2 (5 bases). This TCR was recovered from a man between 60 and 70 years old with acute or convalescent COVID-19. Source material: peripheral blood. CDR3 DNA sequence: TGCAGCGTTGAAGATCGGAGGAACATTCAGTACTTC. This translates into CSVEDRRNIQYF.